This TCR beta chain was sequenced in a study of cytomegalovirus exposure and HLA in healthy donors (TCRdb year 2017). A note on the overall study: According to an earlier analysis of a few hundred of the donors, some 180 million T cells yielded 117 million unique TCR beta sequences and less than 300 Gb of sequence data. Of the approximately 400 genotyped donors, 65% to 90% fell in the genetic ancestry cluster associated with self-reported Caucasian donors. The T cell repertoires of several hundred subjects were profiled by immunosequencing and related to cytomegalovirus serostatus. To decide whether each TCR beta V gene segment behaved as functional or pseudogenic, an earlier analysis of some 600 of the donors relied on high-throughput TCR beta sequencing. The number of typed donors differed by locus: roughly 629-630 for A, B, C, DRB1 and DQB1; 522 for DQA1; some 590 for DPA1; and about 470 for DPB1. Genome-wide SNP genotypes for about 65% of the roughly 670 donors were used in a later genetic analysis, which treated that subset as a discovery cohort. An early release covering about 600 HLA-typed donors comprised about 300 gigabases of sequencing data and 85 million or so unique TCR sequences. A separate validation cohort of roughly 130 different subjects was used in addition to the roughly 620-subject first cohort. Across approximately 400 genotyped donors of the cohort, an average of roughly 250,000 unique TCR beta nucleotide sequences per donor were sequenced, and approximately 19% of those sequences were non-productive. Class I and class II HLA loci were covered by the typing at four-digit resolution. Donor age, sex, ethnicity and CMV serostatus were compiled together with the repertoire data. A later analysis re-examined previously published TCR beta repertoires from over 500 donors and added high-resolution HLA genotyping to investigate patterns of TCR occurrence. Rather than drawing on any new phenotypic data, the later analysis identified candidate immune exposures from TCR beta sequences and the way those sequences occurred across donors. All discovery cohort repertoires had been generated on a single sequencing platform. Because of strong linkage in the cohort, five DR-DQ haplotypes were treated as single units for association and clustering. To predict cytomegalovirus infection status, the study combined high-throughput TCR immunosequencing, statistical association of individual TCRs with disease status, and machine learning. The study aimed to test whether signatures of past pathogen exposure could be identified by cataloging public T cell receptors. Overall study results and their limits: In a later analysis, TCR association rates were found to vary across HLA loci, with the most associated TCRs seen for DRB1 alleles and the fewest for HLA-C alleles. A later genetic analysis associated a missense DCLRE1C variant with V-gene and J-gene trimming of TCR beta chains, and an independent cohort replicated the association. According to a later analysis, parvovirus B19, influenza, CMV and Epstein-Barr virus appeared linked to several top co-occurrence clusters. A total of about 150 TCR beta chains were listed by the study as associated with cytomegalovirus. The cohort was sequenced for TCR beta chains only, and without alpha or paired-chain data the features that could be detected were limited. Compared with the roughly 710-donor mean, donors in an Asian-associated ancestry cluster had fewer N-insertions in productive TCRs, according to a later genetic analysis. Because counts were too low, about 18 rarely observed V segments, including chromosome 9 orphons, were excluded from the earlier analysis of roughly 580 of the donors. It was suggested by the authors that the approach could potentially be generalized to other disease states and immunological phenotypes. Most TCR sequences were seen in very few donors, while some public TCRs were found in many individuals. Correlated functional status among segregating V segments might be attributable to linkage disequilibrium, but an unknown experimental factor could not be ruled out. A further reported finding was that TCR beta sequences accurately predicted the HLA-A and HLA-B alleles for most subjects in the first cohort. In an earlier analysis of approximately 590 of the donors, most TCR beta V segments were observed in productive rearrangements about 87% or about 30% of the time, broadly matching IMGT annotations. A few of the identified cytomegalovirus-associated TCR beta chains were confirmed in vitro to be specific for cytomegalovirus antigens. Strong co-occurrence of HLA alleles, especially DR and DQ, made assigning TCR associations to individual alleles difficult. The sequencing pipeline was judged likely to have produced a cluster of highly shared sequence variants as a technical artifact. Specific HLA alleles were associated with 18,000 or so TCR beta sequences at a false discovery rate of 0.05 in a later analysis. In a later analysis, most CMV-associated TCR beta chains were found to appear HLA-restricted, with HLA associations seemingly driven largely by CMV exposure. The only immune exposure information available for the cohort was CMV serostatus. In a later analysis, HLA-associated TCR beta chains showed more clonal expansion and lower generation probabilities than non-associated chains that were equally common. Presence/absence analyses assumed roughly uniform sequencing depth across donors, an assumption that may not hold. Because the 87-base-pair reads could not distinguish some IMGT-functional V segments, including TRBV6-2 and TRBV6-3, those segments were excluded. HLA typing was unavailable for some donors at each locus, so association tests used only the typed subset. Cytomegalovirus status was reported to be diagnosed by the classifier with high specificity and sensitivity in both the original and validation cohorts.

The library came from the immunoSEQ multiplex PCR assay. A mixture of 60 forward primers for TCR Vbeta segments and 13 reverse primers for TCR Jbeta segments was used in the multiplex PCR. A multiplex PCR assay on genomic DNA amplified the CDR3 region of rearranged TCR beta genes. On the Illumina HiSeq System, the amplified TCR beta libraries were sequenced as 87-base-pair reads. In the paper's pipeline: Across the 700 or so repertoires, a later analysis counted around 80 million unique TCR beta chains, around 11 million of which were shared by at least two donors. Raw reads were error-corrected and collapsed into unique sequences by a nearest-neighbor algorithm in which closely related sequences were merged to remove PCR and sequencing errors. To assign V, D and J gene segments, CDR3 sequences were aligned to IMGT reference sequences. Each retained sequence needed at least a six-nucleotide match to both a V gene segment and a J gene segment. A rearrangement counted as productive if the CDR3 had no stop codons and remained in frame with V and J, and every other rearrangement counted as non-productive. CDR3 was defined according to IMGT convention as the region running from the second conserved V-encoded cysteine to the conserved J-encoded phenylalanine. The earlier analysis of a few hundred of the donors excluded any sequence lacking an unambiguous match to a single V gene segment. An earlier analysis of 587 of the donors classified V segments as functional when productive rearrangements were above 56.7% and as segregating when the standard deviation between donors was above 5%. To diagnose cytomegalovirus status from the catalog of TCR beta chain sequences, a statistical classification framework was built. In a later analysis, TCR nucleotide sequences were compared against IMGT/GENE-DB human TR gene sequences so that V and J genes could be assigned. The TCRdist pipeline was used in a later analysis to assign CDR3 sequences and most-parsimonious VDJ recombination scenarios. In a later analysis, each TCR beta chain was defined by its CDR3 amino acid sequence together with its V-gene family, and reads without a unique V-gene family were excluded. In a later analysis, 450 to 600 highly shared, low-generation-probability nucleotide sequences were removed to address suspected cross-contamination and a sequencing artifact. In a later analysis, a clonal expansion index for each public chain was calculated from normalized within-repertoire ranks of inferred template counts. In a later analysis, generation probabilities were computed with a VDJ recombination model fitted to out-of-frame rearrangements, and the resulting probabilities were checked against IGoR. In a later analysis, TCR-TCR, TCR-HLA and TCR-CMV co-occurrence was scored with hypergeometric tests, and a repertoire-size bias correction was applied to TCR pairs. False discovery rates were estimated in a later analysis by permuting HLA or CMV assignments 20 times. In a later analysis, co-occurring TCRs were grouped using DBSCAN, and TCRdist sequence similarity was added for clustering within HLA-allele-positive subsets. Co-occurrence clustering excluded repertoires with fewer than 30,000 or more than 120,000 public chains, plus five with anomalous nucleotide sharing. TCRdb mirrors the immuneACCESS table, restricted to in-frame sequences. Some clones are absent from its copies; in checked studies, under half trace to an unresolved V gene, and the reason for the others is unknown. V, J and clone size were drawn from that table, and D and trimming were deduced from the DNA. The table for this sample lists roughly 150,000 clones; more than 80% of them were counted only once. The top ten hold 3.5% to 5.5% of the sample.

On this clone itself: Its antigen is currently not known. One end of the junction varies from germline; a read error may be responsible.

From the germline V gene, CDR1 is MDHEN and CDR2 is SYDVKM. From the cysteine through the phenylalanine, the CDR3 covers 12 amino acids. Only the CDR3 part of the read is kept: 36 bases, read in frame from the first base. The cohort comprised some 730 healthy bone marrow donors. Cohort members were all nominally healthy when sampled, although unrecorded immune exposures were likely present. The donor tested CMV seropositive and was one of the 289 seropositive cohort members. Each donor provided a peripheral blood sample, and peripheral blood mononuclear cells were used for TCR beta sequencing. Genomic DNA was extracted from the blood cell samples with the Qiagen DNeasy Blood Extraction Kit.

This TCR was sampled from a woman between 40 and 50 years old in good health and CMV-seropositive. Rearrangement joined TRBV28 to TRBJ1-4; a weak D assignment points to TRBD1 (6 bases agree). The specimen sequenced was PBMCs. The CDR3 reads CASSLPGTGLVF. The nucleotide sequence reads as follows: TGTGCCAGCAGTCTACCCGGAACAGGGTTGGTTTTT.